This TCR beta chain was sequenced in a study of blood T cell repertoires in COVID-19. The wider study: Acute and convalescent COVID-19 samples came from the United States, Italy and Spain. T cells, B-cell-depleted T cells, or PBMCs supplied cDNA or gDNA.

In the authors' workflow: Counts of nucleated cells, estimated from reference gene primer amplification, were obtained. Sequencing used immunoSEQ multiplex PCR; TCRdb keeps in-frame clones, though not all of them. The DNA gave D and trimming, while V, J and clone size come from that table. Of about 270,000 clones listed, about 89% are singletons. Trimming stripped 5 bases from V and 12 bases from J, with 22 bases between. Per germline, CDR1 ENHRY and CDR2 SYGVKD. The CDR3 extends over 14 amino acids. Sequenced material: peripheral blood. This clonotype was sampled from a woman aged 60-70 years who had recovered from COVID-19. The rearrangement links TRBV10-3 to TRBJ1-2; D unresolved. This CDR3 reads CAISPHGVEHGHTF. The DNA for the CDR3 is TGTGCCATCAGTCCCCACGGGGTCGAACACGGCCACACCTTC.